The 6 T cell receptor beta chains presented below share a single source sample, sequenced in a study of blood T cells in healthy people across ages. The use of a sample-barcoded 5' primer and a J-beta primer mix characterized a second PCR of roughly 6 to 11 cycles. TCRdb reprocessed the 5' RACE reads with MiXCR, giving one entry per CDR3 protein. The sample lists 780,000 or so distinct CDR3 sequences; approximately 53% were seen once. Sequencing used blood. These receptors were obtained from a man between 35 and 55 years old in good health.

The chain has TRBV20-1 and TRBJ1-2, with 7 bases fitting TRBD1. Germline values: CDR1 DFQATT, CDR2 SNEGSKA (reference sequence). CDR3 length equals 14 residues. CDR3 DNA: TGCAGGGGCGCTAGGCAGGGGGGCCCCTATGGCTACACCTTC. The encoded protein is CRGARQGGPYGYTF.

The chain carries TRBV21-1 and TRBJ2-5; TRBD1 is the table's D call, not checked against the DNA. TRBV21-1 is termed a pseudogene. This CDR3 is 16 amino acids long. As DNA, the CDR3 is TGTGCCAGCAGCAAACCCAGAGGGGGGTTATCGGAGACCGAGTACTTC. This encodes CASSKPRGGLSETEYF.

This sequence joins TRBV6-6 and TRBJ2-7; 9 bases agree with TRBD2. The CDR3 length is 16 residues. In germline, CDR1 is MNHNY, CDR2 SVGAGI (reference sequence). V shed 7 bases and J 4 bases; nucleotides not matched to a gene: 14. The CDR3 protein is CASTEASSGTMYEQYF. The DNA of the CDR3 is TGTGCCAGCACCGAGGCATCTAGCGGGACCATGTACGAGCAGTACTTC.

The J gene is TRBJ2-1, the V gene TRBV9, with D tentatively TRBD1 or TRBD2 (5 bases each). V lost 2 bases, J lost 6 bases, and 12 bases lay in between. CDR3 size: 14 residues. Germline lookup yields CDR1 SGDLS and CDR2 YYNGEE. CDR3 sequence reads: CASSVGTWGNEQFF. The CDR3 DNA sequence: TGTGCCAGCAGCGTTGGGACCTGGGGCAATGAGCAGTTCTTC. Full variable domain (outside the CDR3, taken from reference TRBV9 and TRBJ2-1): DSGVTQTPKHLITATGQRVTLRCSPRSGDLSVYWYQQSLDQGLQFLIQYYNGEERAKGNILERFSAQQFPDLHSELNLSSLELGDSALYFCASSVGTWGNEQFFGPGTRLTVL.

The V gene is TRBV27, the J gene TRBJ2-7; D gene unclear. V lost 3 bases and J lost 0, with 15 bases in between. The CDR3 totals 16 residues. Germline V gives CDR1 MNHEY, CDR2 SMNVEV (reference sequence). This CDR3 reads CASSLVSGRISYEQYF. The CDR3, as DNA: TGTGCCAGCAGTTTGGTCTCGGGCAGGATCTCCTACGAGCAGTACTTC.

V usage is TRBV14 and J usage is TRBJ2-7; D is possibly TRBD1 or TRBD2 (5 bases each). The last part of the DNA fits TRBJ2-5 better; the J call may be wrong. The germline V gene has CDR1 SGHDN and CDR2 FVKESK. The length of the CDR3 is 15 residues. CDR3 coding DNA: TGTGCCAGCAGCCAGCTACGGGACGCAGGGGAGACCCAGTACTTC. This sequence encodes CASSQLRDAGETQYF.